The 5 T cell receptor beta chains in this list originate from one sample, sequenced in a study of OX40 agonist ivuxolimab in advanced cancers. Libraries were constructed by the immunoSEQ multiplex PCR assay. In TCRdb, the immuneACCESS table is reduced to in-frame sequences with V and J assigned. These tables do not hold every clone; where another copy was compared, an unresolved V gene accounts for under half, and the others remain unexplained. This sample has around 46,000 clones in its table, and 90% to 95% of those were observed once. Roughly 5% of the sample is held by the ten biggest clonotypes. The specimen was CD4+ or CD8+ T cells sorted from blood, collected in a trial of the OX40 agonist ivuxolimab. These receptors all come from an adult with an advanced solid tumor such as melanoma, head and neck, liver or kidney cancer.

V gene TRBV7-9 combines with J gene TRBJ2-7, with 8 bases lining up with TRBD1. CDR1 SEHNR and CDR2 FQNEAQ come from the germline V gene (reference sequence). After removal of 4 bases from V and 6 bases from J, the junction contained 8 bases not matched to a gene. This CDR3 spans 14 amino acids. CDR3 nucleotide sequence: TGTGCCAGCAGCTCCCCCCAGGGGGCGGCCGAGCAGTACTTC. This codes for CASSSPQGAAEQYF.

The chain has TRBV6-1 and TRBJ2-7; perhaps TRBD1 as D (7 bases). Trimming stripped 10 bases from V and 13 bases from J, with 23 bases between. Germline lookup yields CDR1 MNHNS and CDR2 SASEGT. The CDR3 loop spans 12 amino acids. CDR3 sequence (DNA): TGTGCCACCGGCGGGACAGACGGAAATCCCTACTTC. Residues: CATGGTDGNPYF.

V and J are TRBV5-4 and TRBJ2-2, with 10 bases aligning to TRBD1. CDR1 is SGHNT and CDR2 is YYREEE in the germline V gene (reference sequence). The V gene end was trimmed by 4 bases and the J gene end by 3 bases; junction bases not matched to a gene: 3. This CDR3 contains 15 residues. The CDR3 spells CASSGTGEDTGELFF. The DNA for the CDR3 is TGTGCCAGCAGCGGGACAGGGGAGGACACCGGGGAGCTGTTTTTT.

V gene TRBV28 combines with J gene TRBJ1-1; D gene ambiguous. Trimming shortened V by 10 bases and J by 0 bases, and 6 bases separated the two germline ends. CDR1 and CDR2 (germline): MDHEN, SYDVKM. The CDR3 is 11 amino acids. CDR3 residues: CATLLNTEAFF. The CDR3 DNA is TGTGCCACCCTTTTGAACACTGAAGCTTTCTTT.

The count of this clone is one. V is TRBV9 and J is TRBJ2-5; D may be TRBD1 or TRBD2 (5 bases each). Trimming shortened V by 7 bases and J by 5 bases, and 12 bases separated the two germline ends. The CDR3 runs to 12 residues. CDR1 is SGDLS, CDR2 YYNGEE, per germline. As DNA, the CDR3 is TGTGCCAGCGGGGGTGTGGAGGAGACCCAGTACTTC. Its translation: CASGGVEETQYF.